The 28 T cell receptor beta chains below all came from one sample that was sequenced in a study of cytomegalovirus exposure and HLA in healthy donors. PCR employed 60 Vbeta and 13 Jbeta primers. Method: immunoSEQ multiplex PCR; TCRdb's copy keeps in-frame clones and lacks some. This table has 200,000 to 300,000 clones, 80% to 90% appearing once. The sample taken for sequencing was PBMCs. These receptors were obtained from a woman between 40 and 55 years old in good health and CMV-seropositive.

This clone was observed once. The chain uses TRBV11-2 and TRBJ1-6; D not resolved. V lost 1 base, J lost 8 bases, and 6 bases lay in between. The CDR3 covers 13 residues. Germline V gives CDR1 SGHAT, CDR2 FQNNGV. This CDR3 reads CASSLVIDSPLHF. CDR3 nucleotides: TGTGCCAGCAGCTTAGTTATAGATTCACCCCTCCACTTT. Together with reference TRBV11-2 and TRBJ1-6, the CDR3 gives the full variable domain: EAGVAQSPRYKIIEKRQSVAFWCNPISGHATLYWYQQILGQGPKLLIQFQNNGVVDDSQLPKDRFSAERLKGVDSTLKIQPAKLEDSAVYLCASSLVIDSPLHFGNGTRLTVT.

V usage is TRBV7-2 and J usage is TRBJ1-1; D might be TRBD1 (5 bases). The V end lost 5 bases, the J end lost 0 bases, and 25 bases lay between the germline ends. CDR1 is SGHTA, CDR2 FQGNSA, per germline. This CDR3 comprises 19 residues. The CDR3 here is CASSLSDILKAGMNTEAFF. CDR3 sequence (DNA): TGTGCCAGCAGCCTTTCCGATATTCTTAAAGCAGGGATGAACACTGAAGCTTTCTTT.

CDR3 region: CASSSGYGYTF. The CDR3 bases are TGTGCCAGCAGTAGCGGCTATGGCTACACCTTC. This chain uses TRBV7-3 with TRBJ1-2; D gene unclear. The CDR3 has 11 amino acids. The V end lost 6 bases, the J end lost 4 bases, and 6 bases lay between the germline ends. Germline V gene sequence: CDR1 SGHTA, CDR2 FQGTGA.

In this sample, this clone turned up once. The rearrangement joins TRBV6-6 to TRBJ1-4; 8 bases map to TRBD1. The CDR3 spans 16 residues. V lost 5 bases to trimming and J lost 6 bases; unmatched junction nucleotides: 11. Germline CDR1 reads MNHNY; CDR2 reads SVGAGI (reference sequence). CDR3 nucleotides: TGTGCCAGCAGTAAACAGATGGACAGGGAGGATGAAAAACTGTTTTTT. Encoded protein: CASSKQMDREDEKLFF.

Of note for this clone: Additional DNA sequences in this sample encode the identical CDR3. The rearrangement uses TRBV30 and TRBJ1-1, with D possibly being TRBD1 (5 bases). This CDR3 has 14 amino acids. The V end lost 2 bases, the J end lost 0 bases, and 10 bases lay between the germline ends. Per the germline V gene, CDR1 is GTSNPN and CDR2 is SVGIG (reference sequence). The CDR3 bases are TGTGCCTGGAGTCTAGGACACATGAACACTGAAGCTTTCTTT. Translated, it gives CAWSLGHMNTEAFF.

This sequence joins TRBV4-2 and TRBJ1-1; unclear D gene. The germline V gene has CDR1 LGHNA and CDR2 YNFKEQ. The CDR3 covers 14 residues. Deletions cut 5 bases from V and 2 bases from J, with 12 bases between. The CDR3 DNA is TGTGCCAGCAGCACCAGCGGAGTTAACACTGAAGCTTTCTTT. Its protein product is CASSTSGVNTEAFF.

This clone was seen only a few times. DNA of the CDR3: TGTGCCAGTAGTGGAGTAACTGGCTCTGGAAACACCATATATTTT. Protein sequence: CASSGVTGSGNTIYF. The chain couples TRBV19 to TRBJ1-3, with D unclear. CDR1 LNHDA and CDR2 SQIVND come from the germline V gene (reference sequence). The CDR3 consists of 15 residues. With 5 bases removed from V and 0 bases from J, the gap between germline ends came to 11 bases.

The chain is built from TRBV10-3 and TRBJ2-2; the match to TRBD1 covers 7 bases. Germline CDR1 ENHRY, CDR2 SYGVKD. V lost 10 bases, J lost 0 bases, and 8 bases stayed unmatched. The CDR3 covers 15 residues. The CDR3 loop reads CASQRDSANTGELFF. In DNA, the CDR3 is TGTGCCAGCCAGAGGGACAGCGCGAACACCGGGGAGCTGTTTTTT.

V and J are TRBV11-2 and TRBJ2-5, with a weak D call TRBD2 (6 bases). V dropped 1 base and J dropped 11 bases, with 17 bases sitting between them. The CDR3 has 14 residues. CDR1 is SGHAT and CDR2 is FQNNGV in the germline V gene. CDR3 in amino acids: CASSLVAGAEGQYF. The CDR3, as DNA: TGTGCCAGCAGCTTAGTCGCGGGTGCGGAGGGGCAGTACTTC.

The chain employs TRBV27 and TRBJ1-5; D is possibly TRBD1 (5 bases). V was shortened by 0 bases and J by 7 bases, with 13 bases between the two germline ends. This CDR3 is 15 amino acids long. Germline-derived CDR1 and CDR2 are MNHEY and SMNVEV (reference sequence). CDR3 in amino acids: CASSLSGRASQPQHF. In DNA form, the CDR3 reads TGTGCCAGCAGTTTATCGGGCAGGGCTTCGCAGCCCCAGCATTTT.

This chain joins TRBV5-1 and TRBJ2-5; D perhaps matches TRBD2 (5 bases). V was trimmed by 5 bases and J by 1 base, leaving 9 bases between them. This CDR3 contains 13 residues. CDR1 is SGHRS and CDR2 is YFSETQ in the germline V gene. The CDR3 nucleotides are TGCGCCAGCAGGGCGGGCCTCCAAGAGACCCAGTACTTC. The encoded protein is CASRAGLQETQYF.

The chain carries TRBV7-9 and TRBJ1-4; the D gene is possibly TRBD1 (6 bases). Trimming shortened V by 5 bases and J by 8 bases, and 15 bases separated the two germline ends. This CDR3 has 14 residues. The germline V gene has CDR1 SEHNR and CDR2 FQNEAQ (reference sequence). Here the CDR3 DNA reads TGTGCCAGCAGCCGTACAGGGATGCAGGAAAAACTGTTTTTT. Its protein is CASSRTGMQEKLFF.

V is TRBV27 and J is TRBJ2-3, with 9 bases identical to TRBD1. This CDR3 is 14 amino acids long. Looked up from germline, CDR1 is MNHEY and CDR2 is SMNVEV (reference sequence). V lost 6 bases and J lost 2; bases outside the gene matches: 3. The CDR3 DNA reads TGTGCCAGCAGAGGACAGGGGATCACAGATACGCAGTATTTT. Amino acid sequence: CASRGQGITDTQYF.

This clone showed up just once. This CDR3 reads CASSLGAGVLRGEQYF. The CDR3 region has the DNA TGTGCCAGCAGTTTAGGAGCGGGAGTTTTGCGTGGCGAGCAGTACTTC. This chain links TRBV28 with TRBJ2-7; 8 nucleotides align to TRBD2. The V and J ends lost 2 bases and 6 bases, in that order; junction bases with no gene match: 12. The germline gives CDR1 MDHEN, CDR2 SYDVKM. The CDR3 runs 16 residues.

This rearrangement joins TRBV9 to TRBJ1-2; TRBD1 matches at 9 bases. The germline V gene has CDR1 SGDLS and CDR2 YYNGEE. The ends lost 3 bases at V and 2 bases at J; junction bases unmatched: 8. The CDR3 runs 16 residues. In DNA form, the CDR3 reads TGTGCCAGCAGCGCCACCGGACAGGGGTGGAACTATGGCTACACCTTC. It yields the protein CASSATGQGWNYGYTF. Based on the CDR3 plus reference TRBV9 and TRBJ1-2, the full variable domain is DSGVTQTPKHLITATGQRVTLRCSPRSGDLSVYWYQQSLDQGLQFLIQYYNGEERAKGNILERFSAQQFPDLHSELNLSSLELGDSALYFCASSATGQGWNYGYTFGSGTRLTVV.

This CDR3 reads CASSMRGAGGPNEQFF. The DNA of the CDR3 is TGTGCCAGTAGTATGAGGGGGGCAGGGGGCCCGAATGAGCAGTTCTTC. The V gene is TRBV19, the J gene TRBJ2-1; 8 bases agree with TRBD1. Unmatched junction bases numbered 11, after V lost 3 bases and J lost 7 bases. The CDR3 is made up of 16 amino acids. The germline gives CDR1 LNHDA, CDR2 SQIVND (reference sequence).

The J gene is TRBJ1-4, the V gene TRBV6-5; D call uncertain. The CDR3 loop spans 14 amino acids. Per the germline V gene, CDR1 is MNHEY and CDR2 is SVGAGI. Trimming stripped 7 bases from V and 0 bases from J, with 9 bases between. The CDR3 nucleotides are TGTGCCAGCACAGAACAGCCAACTAATGAAAAACTGTTTTTT. Residues: CASTEQPTNEKLFF.

The gene calls are TRBV25-1 and TRBJ1-5, with a possible D match to TRBD1 (5 bases). Between the trimmed V and J ends, which lost 2 bases and 2 bases, there was a span of 13 bases. Germline CDR1 is MGHDK and CDR2 is SYGVNS. This CDR3 contains 16 residues. CDR3 nucleotide sequence: TGTGCCAGCAGTGAACTAGGGGCGTTCGGCAATCAGCCCCAGCATTTT. Protein product: CASSELGAFGNQPQHF.

The rearrangement links TRBV5-1 to TRBJ2-7; possible D gene TRBD1, 5 bases. Trimming shortened V by 1 base and J by 3 bases, and 11 bases separated the two germline ends. The CDR3 length is 14 residues. The germline CDR1 and CDR2 sequences are SGHRS and YFSETQ. DNA of the CDR3: TGCGCCAGCAGCTTGAATCCGGACAACTACGAGCAGTACTTC. Protein: CASSLNPDNYEQYF.

The chain has TRBV5-1 and TRBJ2-1, with 10 nucleotides matching TRBD2. The CDR3 contains 15 residues. The V gene end was trimmed by 4 bases and the J gene end by 8 bases; junction bases not matched to a gene: 9. Per germline, CDR1 SGHRS and CDR2 YFSETQ. The CDR3 DNA sequence: TGCGCCAGCAGCAGAGCTAGCGGGAGAGGCGATGAGCAGTTCTTC. Translated, it gives CASSRASGRGDEQFF.

The chain combines TRBV28 with TRBJ2-5; TRBD2 matches at 8 bases. Germline assignment: CDR1 MDHEN and CDR2 SYDVKM. Trimming cost V 4 bases and J 2 bases; bases outside gene matches: 12. The CDR3 runs 17 residues. CDR3 sequence (DNA): TGTGCCAGCAGTTGGCTCCCAGCGGGAGAGGGGCAAGAGACCCAGTACTTC. Protein: CASSWLPAGEGQETQYF.

The chain joins TRBV27 to TRBJ1-5; D may be TRBD1 (6 bases). Germline V CDR1 and CDR2: MNHEY, SMNVEV (reference sequence). Trimming pared 5 bases from V and 0 bases from J, leaving 14 bases between. The CDR3 covers 16 residues. The CDR3 loop reads CASSQKTGYSNQPQHF. The CDR3 nucleotides read TGTGCCAGCAGTCAGAAGACAGGATATAGCAATCAGCCCCAGCATTTT.

The CDR3: CASSSSFNQPQHF. As DNA, the CDR3 is TGTGCCAGCAGCTCAAGCTTCAATCAGCCCCAGCATTTT. This chain joins TRBV7-3 and TRBJ1-5, with D unclear. Germline CDR1 is SGHTA and CDR2 is FQGTGA. The length of the CDR3 is 13 residues. The ends were cut back, 4 bases at V and 3 bases at J, with 7 bases in the middle.

The chain uses TRBV29-1 and TRBJ1-1, with 10 bases fitting TRBD1. The CDR3 is 11 residues long. Trimming cost V 7 bases and J 5 bases; bases outside gene matches: 1. CDR1 SQVTM and CDR2 ANQGSEA come from the germline V gene. The CDR3 nucleotides read TGCAGCGGGGACAGGGGAACTGAAGCTTTCTTT. Its translation is CSGDRGTEAFF.

The CDR3 bases are TGCGCCAGCAGCGAGGAGACAGGACGGGTTAATTCACCCCTCCACTTT. It codes for CASSEETGRVNSPLHF. This chain joins TRBV5-1 and TRBJ1-6; maybe TRBD1 (6 bases). V was clipped by 4 bases and J by 6 bases, with 17 bases between them. Germline V gives CDR1 SGHRS, CDR2 YFSETQ. The CDR3 is 16 amino acids.

A single count supports this clone. The chain has TRBV5-1 and TRBJ2-5; D might be TRBD2 (6 bases). The V and J ends lost 0 bases and 9 bases respectively, with 15 bases between them. The CDR3 consists of 14 residues. Germline lookup yields CDR1 SGHRS and CDR2 YFSETQ. Here the CDR3 DNA reads TGCGCCAGCAGCTTGGGGGGGGATTCCCGGGCCCAGTACTTC. Amino acid sequence: CASSLGGDSRAQYF.

This clone was recorded once. The chain is built from TRBV7-2 and TRBJ2-6, with a possible D match to TRBD1 (6 bases). The CDR3 is made up of 16 amino acids. V was shortened by 6 bases and J by 0 bases, with 12 bases between the two germline ends. The germline gives CDR1 SGHTA, CDR2 FQGNSA. The CDR3 DNA sequence: TGTGCCAGCAGTGGACAGTTTAGCTCTGGGGCCAACGTCCTGACTTTC. It translates to CASSGQFSSGANVLTF.

The rearrangement uses TRBV2 and TRBJ1-4; D ambiguous. Germline lookup yields CDR1 SNHLY and CDR2 FYNNEI. This CDR3 is built from 14 residues. Trimming pared 6 bases from V and 0 bases from J, leaving 8 bases between. Here the CDR3 reads CASRVTATNEKLFF. The CDR3 DNA reads as TGTGCCAGCAGGGTCACTGCAACTAATGAAAAACTGTTTTTT.